The sequence of this TCR beta chain was determined in a study of T-cell reconstitution after alpha-beta-depleted transplantation in children. As it was prepared, the TCRbeta library received unique molecular identifiers. TCRdb ran MiXCR on the PCR reads and lists one entry per CDR3 protein. There are 700,000 to 850,000 distinct CDR3 sequences in the sample; roughly 15% occur only once, and approximately 5% lies in the top ten. The V segment lost 7 bases and the J segment 3 bases; nucleotides outside the gene matches: 12. The CDR3 totals 16 residues. V usage is TRBV12-3 or TRBV12-4 and J usage is TRBJ2-4; 7 nucleotides align to TRBD1. Sequencing used PBMCs, mostly from graft donor cells, obtained 360 days after TCRalphabeta/CD19-depleted stem cell transplant. The clonotype originates from a male patient between 5 and 17 years old who had a stem cell transplant for acute lymphoblastic leukemia, so the T cells may come from the graft donor. CDR3 nucleotide sequence: TGTGCCAGCACCGAACAGGGGCCGTCTTTCAAAAACATTCAGTACTTC. It encodes CASTEQGPSFKNIQYF.